This T cell receptor beta chain was sequenced for a study of CD8+ T cells in alopecia areata. Trimming removed 2 bases from V and 0 bases from J, with 5 bases in between. The CDR3 consists of 15 residues. From germline, CDR1 is MNHEY and CDR2 SMNVEV (reference sequence). In alopecia areata patients, both lesional scalp punch biopsies and peripheral blood were collected. This clone is a singleton in its sample. Its specificity is not known. General study results and limits: For lesional scalp, especially alopecia totalis/universalis, clonality was higher than in normal scalp.

Extracted from the samples, RNA was reverse transcribed into cDNA to serve as the sequencing template. Sequencing used immunoSEQ multiplex PCR; TCRdb keeps in-frame clones, though not all of them. The sample yields around 250,000 clones, 67% seen once. The sequence derives from a human donor with alopecia areata. Here the sequenced sample was CD4+ T cells sorted from blood, taken at week 0. The chain carries TRBV27 and TRBJ2-6; D uncertain. CDR3: CASSLLSSGANVLTF. The CDR3, as DNA: TGTGCCAGCAGTTTACTTAGCTCTGGGGCCAACGTCCTGACTTTC.